Shown below are 2 T cell receptor beta chains from a single sample sequenced in a study of T-cell memory formation after mild COVID-19. Via MiXCR, TCRdb re-called the 5' RACE reads, giving one row per CDR3 protein. In the table there are over 9,500 distinct CDR3 sequences, around 13% of which are singletons. The sample comprised PBMCs or a T cell subset sorted from them (not recorded which). Every receptor here comes from a man younger than 30 who had mild COVID-19 (a few samples of this study predate the infection). Cell type and time point are not known.

In the case of this clonotype: This clone may be a read error of a much larger clone one base away. V is TRBV4-1 and J is TRBJ1-5, with TRBD1 matching over 7 bases. Germline-derived CDR1 and CDR2 are MGHRA and YSYEKL. CDR3 length: 16 residues. The CDR3 reads CASSQLFRDSNKPQHF. Written as DNA, the CDR3 is TGCGCCAGCAGCCAATTGTTCCGGGACAGCAATAAGCCCCAGCATTTT.

This clonotype has a count of ten or more. The chain links TRBV2 to TRBJ2-1, with D tentatively TRBD2 (6 bases). CDR3 size: 16 residues. Per germline, CDR1 SNHLY and CDR2 FYNNEI. V lost 11 bases and J lost 8, with 28 bases in between. The CDR3 reads CAPPVGVSGRKDEQFF. CDR3 sequence (DNA): TGTGCCCCCCCGGTCGGGGTGTCCGGGAGAAAGGATGAGCAGTTCTTC.